This T cell receptor beta chain was sequenced during a study of cytomegalovirus exposure and HLA in healthy donors. It was with 60 Vbeta and 13 Jbeta primers that the PCR ran. TCRdb's copy holds only in-frame clones and misses some; the assay was immunoSEQ multiplex PCR. The sample includes around 27,000 clones. Points from the study as a whole: The study assumed roughly uniform donor sequencing depth for presence/absence analyses.

For this clone: The antigen is unknown.

The sequenced sample consisted of PBMCs. This TCR was sampled from a man aged 25-45 years in good health and CMV-seronegative.

For the CDR3, the DNA is TGTGCCAGCAGTTACAACGGGTTATACTCCTACGAGCAGTACTTC. Translated, it gives CASSYNGLYSYEQYF. This rearrangement joins TRBV6-5 to TRBJ2-7; no reliable D call. The germline V gene encodes CDR1 MNHEY and CDR2 SVGAGI. Between the trimmed V and J ends, which lost 2 bases and 0 bases, there was a span of 11 bases. The CDR3 has 15 amino acids.